This is a list of T cell receptor beta chains from one sample in a study of blood T cells in healthy people across ages. TCRdb reanalysed the 5' RACE reads using MiXCR and keeps one entry per CDR3 protein. The repertoire has about 590,000 distinct CDR3 sequences, 25% to 30% of them found once; the top ten carry approximately 15%. Sequenced input: blood. The receptors were gathered from a woman of 80 years or more in good health. Each CDR3 is given with its conserved first and last residue. D genes are given only for firm matches. Only part of the rows carry a size: once, few, many, or a class if the clone is expanded.

>TRBJ1-2|few|TRBV2|TRBD1
TGTGCCAGCAGTGAAGTCGGTTTAGGGGACAGGGGCATCGGGTATGGCTACACCTTC
CASSEVGLGDRGIGYGYTF
>TRBJ2-3|many|TRBV20-1|TRBD2
TGCAGCGGCGCGGTAGCGGGGACCCCTACGCAGTATTTT
CSGAVAGTPTQYF
>TRBJ1-1|.|TRBV28|.
TGTGCCAGCAGTTTTAGGGGGTCCGGGGCACTTGCAGCTTTCTTT
CASSFRGSGALAAFF
>TRBJ2-7|few|TRBV29-1|TRBD2
TGCAGCGTTACTAGCGCCATCTCCTACGAGCAGTACTTC
CSVTSAISYEQYF
>TRBJ1-4|few|TRBV20-1|.
TGCAGTGTTCGGAAGGAAAATGAAAAACTGTTTTTT
CSVRKENEKLFF
>TRBJ2-6|.|TRBV7-9|.
TGTGCCAGCGTCATCAAGGAGGCTGGGGCCAACGTCCTGACTTTC
CASVIKEAGANVLTF
>TRBJ1-6|.|TRBV20-1|.
TGCAGTGCTCGATCCGGGGGGTCACCCCTCCACTTT
CSARSGGSPLHF
>TRBJ2-5|many|TRBV30|.
TGTGCCCACGTGGGGCTAGCTGGAGAGACCCAGTACTTC
CAHVGLAGETQYF
>TRBJ1-6|.|TRBV6-1|.
TGTGCCAGCACCCTCTACAGGGTCCAAGACAGCTCCTATAATTCACCCCTCCACTTT
CASTLYRVQDSSYNSPLHF
>TRBJ1-2|many|TRBV28|.
TGTGCCAGCAGTTTAGCGGGACGGGAGATCTATGGCTACACCTTC
CASSLAGREIYGYTF
>TRBJ2-3|.|TRBV5-1|.
TGTGCCAGCAGCGCCGCCTCCGGGGGAGATACGCAGTATTTT
CASSAASGGDTQYF
>TRBJ2-2|.|TRBV6-1|.
TGTGCCAGCAGACCTCTCTGGGGAGCCACCGGGGAGCTGTTTTTT
CASRPLWGATGELFF
>TRBJ1-5|many|TRBV3-1|TRBD1
TGTGCCAGCAGCCACCGACAGGGCTATCAGCCCCAGCATTTT
CASSHRQGYQPQHF
>TRBJ2-3|many|TRBV7-3|TRBD2
TGTGCCAGCAGTCCCGGGACTAGCGGGGGGTTGTTCTTAGTGACTATCACAGATACGCAGTATTTT
CASSPGTSGGLFLVTITDTQYF
>TRBJ2-5|.|TRBV2|.
TGTGCCAGCAGCCCCGACGGCAATGAGCAGTACTTC
CASSPDGNEQYF
>TRBJ2-2|few|TRBV7-2|.
TGTGCCAGCAGCTTAGTTGAGACTGTACCGGCCGGGGAGCTGTTTTTT
CASSLVETVPAGELFF
>TRBJ1-3|.|TRBV2|.
TGTGCCAGCAGGGAACAGTTCTCTGGAAACACCATATATTTT
CASREQFSGNTIYF
>TRBJ1-1|many|TRBV11-3|.
TGTGCCAGCAGCTTAGACGGCACTAACACTGAAGCTTTCTTT
CASSLDGTNTEAFF
>TRBJ2-2|few|TRBV9|TRBD1
TGTGCCAGCAGCATGAGACCAGGGGGCGAGAACACCGGGGAGCTGTTTTTT
CASSMRPGGENTGELFF